This paragraph reports one T cell receptor (beta chain). This record comes from a study of cytomegalovirus exposure and HLA in healthy donors. The PCR made use of 60 Vbeta and 13 Jbeta primers. Here immunoSEQ multiplex PCR was the method, and the copy in TCRdb shows in-frame clones only, minus some. The sample holds about 180,000 clones, 76% seen once. This CDR3 is built from 16 residues. With 0 bases removed from V and 6 bases from J, the gap between germline ends came to 12 bases. Germline loops: CDR1 SEHNR, CDR2 FQNEAQ (reference sequence). The clonotype originates from a young man in good health and CMV-seronegative. The sample consisted of PBMCs. The chain links TRBV7-9 to TRBJ1-6; TRBD1 is a possible D gene (6 bases). In nucleotides, the CDR3 is TGTGCCAGCAGCTTAGCTGCAGGGGCAATTAATTCACCCCTCCACTTT. Its protein is CASSLAAGAINSPLHF.